This paragraph covers one T cell receptor beta chain sequence. Its antigen is not identified. The data stem from a study of memory CD4+ T cells and cytomegalovirus serostatus. Across the study: Of the healthy Belgian adults, under 10 were CMV seropositive and more than 20 seronegative. Whole-study results and caveats: CMV serostatus prediction reached median AUC approximately 0.96, or 0.89 with US-trained model. Of about 150 reported CMV TCRbeta sequences, 65 to 85 were found in memory CD4+ repertoires.

Germline V lookup: CDR1 MDHEN, CDR2 SYDVKM. This CDR3 is 14 amino acids long. Trimming stripped 4 bases from V and 3 bases from J, with 10 bases between. Assay: immunoSEQ multiplex PCR; the TCRdb copy retains only in-frame clones and omits some. The repertoire consists of 55,000 or so clones, with about 83% occurring once and the leading ten covering roughly 2%. Single viable CD3+CD4+CD8-CD45RO+ cells were sorted as the memory CD4+ T cells. This chain uses TRBV28 with TRBJ1-3; D perhaps matches TRBD1 (5 bases). The receptor was derived from an adult in good health and CMV-seropositive. Sequencing was done on a sample of memory CD4+ T cells from blood. The CDR3 loop reads CASSSRTSGNTIYF. CDR3 DNA: TGTGCCAGCAGTTCTCGGACAAGTGGAAACACCATATATTTT.